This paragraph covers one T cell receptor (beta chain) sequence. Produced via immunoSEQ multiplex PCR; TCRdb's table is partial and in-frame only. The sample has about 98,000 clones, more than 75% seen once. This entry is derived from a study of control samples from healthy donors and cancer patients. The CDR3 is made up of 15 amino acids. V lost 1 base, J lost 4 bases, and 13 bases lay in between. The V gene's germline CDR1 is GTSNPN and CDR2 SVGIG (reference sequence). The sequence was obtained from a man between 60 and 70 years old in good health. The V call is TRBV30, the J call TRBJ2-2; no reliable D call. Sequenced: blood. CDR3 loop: CAWSDWLVRTGELFF. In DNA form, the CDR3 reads TGTGCCTGGAGTGATTGGTTAGTGCGCACCGGGGAGCTGTTTTTT.